This TCR beta chain was found in a study of T cells in Graves' hyperthyroidism and ophthalmopathy. Overall study: It was at initial diagnosis, before any treatment, that peripheral blood was collected. Whole-study results and caveats: Ophthalmopathy got predicted by the model a median around 6.6 months before its onset.

As concerns this clonotype: What it binds is not known.

Researchers amplified the TCR beta CDR3 regions from RNA transcripts. The HTBI primer set served for first-round RT-PCR of the TCR CDR3. From the multiplex PCR reads, TCRdb called clonotypes with MiXCR, one entry per CDR3 protein. The top ten hold about a quarter of the sample, which has hundreds of thousands of distinct CDR3 sequences, 20% to 25% seen once. The study excluded patients with uncontrolled infection, other autoimmune disease, pregnancy or lactation. The specimen sequenced was blood. The TCR sequence derives from a middle-aged man with Graves' hyperthyroidism that later progressed to Graves' ophthalmopathy.

CDR3 sequence reads: CSAAMYTYGYTF. The DNA for the CDR3 is TGCAGTGCTGCCATGTACACCTATGGCTACACCTTC. This chain joins TRBV20-1 and TRBJ1-2; D gene uncertain. V lost 5 bases and J lost 4, with 11 bases in between. The CDR3 has 12 residues. CDR1 is DFQATT and CDR2 is SNEGSKA in the germline V gene (reference sequence).